This T cell receptor (beta chain) was found in a study of blood T cell repertoires in COVID-19. Study information: Italy, Spain and the United States were the sources of the convalescent and acute COVID-19 samples. T cells, B-cell-depleted T cells, or PBMCs provided the cDNA or gDNA that served as material.

CDR3 length: 15 residues. How the authors handled the data: Reference gene primer amplification yielded estimated nucleated cell counts. Measured with immunoSEQ multiplex PCR; TCRdb has only the in-frame clones, and not every one. Clone size and V and J calls were adopted from that table, with D and trimming inferred from the DNA. The table has around 100,000 clones, 80% to 85% seen once. The receptor was isolated from a woman in her sixties or seventies with acute or convalescent COVID-19. The sample consisted of peripheral blood. The V gene is TRBV7-5, the J gene TRBJ1-6; the table's D call of TRBD1 was not tested on the DNA. TRBV7-5 is labeled a pseudogene. The CDR3 loop reads CARSPRQGERSPLHF. For the CDR3, the DNA is TGTGCCAGAAGCCCTCGACAGGGAGAACGGTCACCCCTCCACTTT.